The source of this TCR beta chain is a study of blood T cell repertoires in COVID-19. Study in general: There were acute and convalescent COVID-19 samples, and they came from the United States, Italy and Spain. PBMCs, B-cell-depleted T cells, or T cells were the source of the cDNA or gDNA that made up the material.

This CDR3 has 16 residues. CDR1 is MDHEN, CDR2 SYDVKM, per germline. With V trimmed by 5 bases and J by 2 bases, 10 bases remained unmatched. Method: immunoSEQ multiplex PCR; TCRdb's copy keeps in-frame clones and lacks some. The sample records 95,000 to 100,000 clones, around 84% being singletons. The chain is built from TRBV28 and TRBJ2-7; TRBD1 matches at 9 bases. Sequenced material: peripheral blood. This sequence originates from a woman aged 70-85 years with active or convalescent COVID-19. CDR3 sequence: CASSILPGQGTYEQYF. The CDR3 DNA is TGTGCCAGCAGTATACTGCCGGGACAGGGAACCTACGAGCAGTACTTC.